One sample yielded the 16 T cell receptor beta chains listed below, sequenced in a study of blood T cell repertoires in COVID-19. This table comes from immunoSEQ multiplex PCR, and its TCRdb copy is limited to in-frame clones, with some not included. The sample lists some 14,000 clones; 75% to 90% were seen once. The material sequenced was peripheral blood. The receptors derive from a man at least 80 years old with active or convalescent COVID-19.

This chain joins TRBV18 and TRBJ2-1, with TRBD2 identical over 13 bases. CDR1 and CDR2 from the germline V gene are KGHSH and LQKENI. CDR3 length equals 15 residues. Unmatched junction bases numbered 3, after V lost 4 bases and J lost 6 bases. The CDR3 region has the DNA TGTGCCAGCTCACAGGGGACTAGCGGGGTCAATGAGCAGTTCTTC. Translating gives CASSQGTSGVNEQFF.

This clone was detected only a few times. The rearrangement uses TRBV27 and TRBJ2-3; D may be TRBD1 (5 bases). V was pared by 1 base and J by 1 base, with 9 bases between. Looked up from germline, CDR1 is MNHEY and CDR2 is SMNVEV (reference sequence). The CDR3 is 15 amino acids. CDR3 region: CASSLWGSGTDTQYF. The CDR3 nucleotides are TGTGCCAGCAGTTTATGGGGCTCTGGCACAGATACGCAGTATTTT.

The chain combines TRBV10-3 with TRBJ1-2; TRBD1 agrees at 7 bases. Losses at the gene ends were 4 bases for V and 0 bases for J; bases not matched to a gene: 8. Germline lookup yields CDR1 ENHRY and CDR2 SYGVKD. The CDR3 consists of 16 residues. This CDR3 reads CAISGRGQLSNYGYTF. Here the CDR3 DNA reads TGTGCCATCAGTGGTCGGGGACAGCTTTCTAACTATGGCTACACCTTC.

This chain links TRBV14 with TRBJ1-1; perhaps TRBD1 as D (5 bases). Germline V gene data show CDR1 as SGHDN and CDR2 as FVKESK. V was shortened by 4 bases and J by 1 base, with 19 bases between the two germline ends. This CDR3 is built from 17 residues. The CDR3 bases are TGTGCCAGCAGCCCAGACATTGGAGGGGCGAGGAACACTGAAGCTTTCTTT. Protein sequence: CASSPDIGGARNTEAFF.

This CDR3 reads CASSFWQGKANYGYTF. The CDR3 DNA follows: TGTGCCAGCAGTTTCTGGCAGGGTAAAGCCAACTATGGCTACACCTTC. This sequence joins TRBV28 and TRBJ1-2; D possibly corresponds to TRBD1 (5 bases). Germline-derived CDR1 and CDR2 are MDHEN and SYDVKM. The V gene lost 3 bases and the J gene lost 2 bases, with 16 bases spanning the gap. The CDR3 extends over 16 amino acids.

This clone was recorded a few times. V usage is TRBV6-6 and J usage is TRBJ2-2, with 8 positions matching TRBD2. J lost 4 bases, V lost 0 bases, and 4 bases had no gene match. The V gene's germline CDR1 is MNHNY and CDR2 SVGAGI (reference sequence). The CDR3 has 16 residues. CDR3 DNA: TGTGCCAGCAGTTACTCTAGCGGGGTCGGCACCGGGGAGCTGTTTTTT. As protein: CASSYSSGVGTGELFF.

The V call is TRBV2, the J call TRBJ1-4, with D hard to call. The CDR3 consists of 12 residues. The germline V gene encodes CDR1 SNHLY and CDR2 FYNNEI. Deletions cut 6 bases from V and 7 bases from J, with 9 bases between. This CDR3 reads CASRLEGEKLFF. The CDR3 DNA is TGTGCCAGCAGGCTCGAGGGTGAAAAACTGTTTTTT.

The CDR3 bases are TGTGCCAGCAGTGACCCAGGGGGGCTTTACAATGAGCAGTTCTTC. Its protein product is CASSDPGGLYNEQFF. The chain is built from TRBV6-2 or TRBV6-3 and TRBJ2-1, with a weak D call TRBD1 (7 bases). The V gene lost 5 bases and the J gene lost 4 bases, with 15 bases spanning the gap. The CDR3 consists of 15 residues. Germline V gene lookup returns CDR1 MNHEY and CDR2 SVGEGT.

The chain recombines TRBV29-1 with TRBJ2-7, with TRBD2 identical over 8 bases. This CDR3 contains 12 residues. Trimming removed 8 bases from V and 1 base from J; junction bases left unmatched: 4. Germline lookup yields CDR1 SQVTM and CDR2 ANQGSEA. The CDR3: CSQRGGSYEQYF. The CDR3 nucleotides are TGCAGCCAACGGGGGGGATCCTACGAGCAGTACTTC.

The chain links TRBV29-1 to TRBJ1-2; 7 positions agree with TRBD1. The CDR3 spans 14 residues. CDR1 SQVTM and CDR2 ANQGSEA come from the germline V gene. V trimming: 4 bases; J trimming: 3 bases; junction bases outside the gene matches: 8. In nucleotides, the CDR3 is TGCAGCGTTGGAGAGACAGGGTTCGACTATGGCTACACCTTC. Its protein is CSVGETGFDYGYTF.

The genes are TRBV12-5 and TRBJ1-4; D remains unclear. The V end was cut by 0 bases, the J end by 7 bases, with 12 bases between. Germline V gene lookup returns CDR1 LGHNT and CDR2 FRNRAP. The CDR3 sequence is 15 residues long. CDR3 DNA: TGTGCTAGTGGTTTGGTTGGACTCCACGGTGAAAAACTGTTTTTT. It is translated as CASGLVGLHGEKLFF.

The chain employs TRBV5-1 and TRBJ2-2, with 7 bases identical to TRBD1. The CDR3 is made up of 13 amino acids. Losses at the gene ends were 4 bases for V and 6 bases for J; bases not matched to a gene: 3. Germline V gene lookup returns CDR1 SGHRS and CDR2 YFSETQ. The CDR3 sequence: CASSVGQSGELFF. The CDR3 coding sequence is TGCGCCAGCAGCGTGGGACAGTCCGGGGAGCTGTTTTTT.

CDR3 in amino acids: CASSYSGFGGDSSQYF. DNA for the CDR3: TGTGCCAGCAGTTACTCGGGTTTCGGGGGGGATTCGTCGCAGTACTTC. The chain combines TRBV6-2 or TRBV6-3 with TRBJ2-7, with TRBD2 matching over 8 bases. This CDR3 is built from 16 residues. Trimming cost V 0 bases and J 9 bases; bases outside gene matches: 13. Germline assignment: CDR1 MNHEY and CDR2 SVGEGT.

This sequence joins TRBV10-3 and TRBJ1-3; TRBD1 matches at 7 bases. The CDR3 has 14 residues. Trimming took 6 bases from V and 2 from J; bases not matched to a gene: 4. Germline V CDR1 and CDR2: ENHRY, SYGVKD. CDR3 in amino acids: CAISTGVAGNTIYF. CDR3 nucleotide sequence: TGTGCCATCAGCACAGGGGTGGCTGGAAACACCATATATTTT.

The V gene is TRBV6-5, the J gene TRBJ1-3; TRBD1 aligns across 7 bases. Per the germline V gene, CDR1 is MNHEY and CDR2 is SVGAGI. This CDR3 is built from 15 residues. The ends lost 5 bases at V and 4 bases at J; junction bases unmatched: 8. The CDR3 DNA reads TGTGCCAGCAGTCGGGCAGGGGGAGAAGGAAACACCATATATTTT. It codes for CASSRAGGEGNTIYF.

The chain employs TRBV5-6 and TRBJ2-7; 7 nucleotides match TRBD1. The CDR3 is 14 residues long. Germline V CDR1 and CDR2: SGHDT, YYEEEE. With V trimmed by 4 bases and J by 0 bases, 4 bases remained unmatched. CDR3 nucleotides: TGTGCCAGCAGCCATGACAGGGCCTCCTACGAGCAGTACTTC. It specifies CASSHDRASYEQYF.